Shown below are 10 T cell receptor beta chains from a single sample sequenced in a study of T-cell memory formation after mild COVID-19. TCRdb reprocessed the 5' RACE reads with MiXCR, giving one entry per CDR3 protein. Of approximately 580,000 distinct CDR3 sequences listed, around 21% are singletons. The sequenced material came from PBMCs or a T cell subset sorted from them (not recorded which). These receptors all come from an adult woman who had mild COVID-19 (a few samples of this study predate the infection). Cell type and time point are not known.

This clonotype occurred a few times. V and J are TRBV4-1 and TRBJ2-3, with TRBD2 matching over 7 bases. CDR1 is MGHRA and CDR2 is YSYEKL in the germline V gene. V was clipped by 8 bases and J by 4 bases; unmatched bases: 9. The CDR3 length is 14 residues. CDR3 DNA sequence: TGCGCCAGCGGGGAGGGACGGACTGCAGATACGCAGTATTTT. Protein sequence: CASGEGRTADTQYF.

This clonotype was seen a handful of times. The chain uses TRBV2 and TRBJ2-7, with no clear D. Trimming shortened V by 4 bases and J by 5 bases, and 21 bases separated the two germline ends. This CDR3 is built from 16 residues. The germline gives CDR1 SNHLY, CDR2 FYNNEI. For the CDR3, the DNA is TGTGCCAGCAGTGGGCCGTCGCATTCGAGGCAGCACGAGCAGTACTTC. It encodes CASSGPSHSRQHEQYF.

The chain links TRBV10-3 to TRBJ2-3; D perhaps matches TRBD2 (6 bases). Germline V lookup: CDR1 ENHRY, CDR2 SYGVKD. This CDR3 comprises 15 residues. The V gene lost 5 bases and the J gene lost 1 base, with 13 bases spanning the gap. CDR3 DNA sequence: TGTGCCATCAGTCAGGCGGGGAGCGGCACAGATACGCAGTATTTT. Translated, it gives CAISQAGSGTDTQYF.

This sequence joins TRBV5-6 and TRBJ2-1, with 7 bases identical to TRBD2. Trimming cost V 4 bases and J 5 bases; bases outside gene matches: 9. CDR1 and CDR2 (germline): SGHDT, YYEEEE. The CDR3 runs to 15 residues. This CDR3 is CASSRYGLDHNEQFF. Written as DNA, the CDR3 is TGTGCCAGCAGCAGGTACGGACTAGACCACAATGAGCAGTTCTTC.

The chain combines TRBV12-3 or TRBV12-4 with TRBJ1-1; D uncertain. The CDR3 sequence is 13 residues long. The germline V and J ends were trimmed by 7 bases and 3 bases, with 12 bases remaining between them. CDR3: CASNPSGDTEAFF. CDR3 bases: TGTGCCAGCAACCCGAGCGGGGACACTGAAGCTTTCTTT.

This chain uses TRBV5-5 with TRBJ2-5; D possibly corresponds to TRBD2 (6 bases). Trimming removed 2 bases from V and 2 bases from J, with 16 bases in between. CDR1 and CDR2 (germline): SGHKS, YYEKEE (reference sequence). This CDR3 contains 16 residues. Here the CDR3 DNA reads TGTGCCAGCAGCTTCTACGCCGGGACTTCACAAGAGACCCAGTACTTC. Amino acid sequence: CASSFYAGTSQETQYF.

The chain combines TRBV5-1 with TRBJ1-4; 9 nucleotides agree with TRBD1. The CDR3 is 16 amino acids. Germline V lookup: CDR1 SGHRS, CDR2 YFSETQ. J lost 6 bases, V lost 4 bases, and 10 bases had no gene match. This chain's CDR3 is CASSRRGTGNDEKLFF. CDR3 DNA sequence: TGCGCCAGCAGCCGACGTGGGACAGGGAATGATGAAAAACTGTTTTTT.

This clonotype occurred a few times. The chain links TRBV27 to TRBJ1-2; 9 bases are a match to TRBD1. Losses at the gene ends were 6 bases for V and 6 bases for J; bases not matched to a gene: 11. The CDR3 is made up of 15 amino acids. Germline CDR1 is MNHEY and CDR2 is SMNVEV (reference sequence). DNA for the CDR3: TGTGCCAGCAGCTATGGACAGGGGAATAGTAATGGCTACACCTTC. This codes for CASSYGQGNSNGYTF.

This clonotype was seen only a few times. The gene calls are TRBV12-3 or TRBV12-4 and TRBJ2-1; 10 bases match TRBD2. Trimming cost V 6 bases and J 5 bases; bases outside gene matches: 4. The CDR3 spans 14 residues. CDR3 sequence: CASSGTSEHNEQFF. For the CDR3, the DNA is TGTGCCAGCAGCGGGACTAGCGAACACAATGAGCAGTTCTTC.

This clonotype was counted between two and nine times. V and J are TRBV4-3 and TRBJ2-7; 9 bases align to TRBD1. The ends lost 0 bases at V and 12 bases at J; junction bases unmatched: 12. In germline, CDR1 is LGHNA, CDR2 YSLEER. The CDR3 consists of 15 residues. The CDR3 DNA is TGCGCCAGCAGCCAAGATGGCCCCGGACAGGGGAGGATGTACTTC. Translation gives CASSQDGPGQGRMYF.